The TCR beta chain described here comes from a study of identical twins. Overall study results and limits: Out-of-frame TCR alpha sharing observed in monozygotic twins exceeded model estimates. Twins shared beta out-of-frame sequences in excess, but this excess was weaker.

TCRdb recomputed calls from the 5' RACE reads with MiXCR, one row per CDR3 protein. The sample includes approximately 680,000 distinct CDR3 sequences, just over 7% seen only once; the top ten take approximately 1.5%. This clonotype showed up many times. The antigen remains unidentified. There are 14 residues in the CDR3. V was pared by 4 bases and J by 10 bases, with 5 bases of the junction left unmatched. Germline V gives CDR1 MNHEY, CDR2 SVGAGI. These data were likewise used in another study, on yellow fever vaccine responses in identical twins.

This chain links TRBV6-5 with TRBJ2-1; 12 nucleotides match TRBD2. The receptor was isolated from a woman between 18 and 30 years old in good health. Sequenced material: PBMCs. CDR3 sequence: CASSSTGLAGEQFF. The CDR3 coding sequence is TGTGCCAGCAGTTCCACAGGACTAGCGGGAGAGCAGTTCTTC.